The 14 T cell receptor beta chains in this list originate from one sample, sequenced in a study of cytomegalovirus exposure and HLA in healthy donors. PCR used 60 Vbeta primers and 13 Jbeta primers. Using immunoSEQ multiplex PCR, the repertoire was profiled, and TCRdb retains in-frame clones only, with some absent. The sample has about 42,000 clones. The material sequenced was PBMCs. Source of these receptors: a man younger than 45 in good health and CMV-seronegative.

The chain joins TRBV4-3 to TRBJ1-1; tentative D call: TRBD1 (5 bases). The CDR3 totals 14 residues. Germline V gene lookup returns CDR1 LGHNA and CDR2 YSLEER. Trimming removed 3 bases at V and 1 base at J, with 9 bases between. CDR3 bases: TGCGCCAGCAGCCAGGAGGGACCGAACACTGAAGCTTTCTTT. Translated, it gives CASSQEGPNTEAFF.

DNA for the CDR3: TGTGCCAGCAGCCAAGATGCTAGCGGCTCCTACGAGCAGTACTTC. Its protein is CASSQDASGSYEQYF. The rearrangement links TRBV4-2 to TRBJ2-7, with 7 nucleotides matching TRBD2. J gave up 0 bases and V 0 bases, and 2 bases lay outside the gene matches. The length of the CDR3 is 15 residues. Germline CDR1 and CDR2: LGHNA and YNFKEQ.

The chain is built from TRBV29-1 and TRBJ1-2, with a possible D match to TRBD1 (6 bases). The length of the CDR3 is 15 residues. Deletions cut 8 bases from V and 2 bases from J, with 21 bases between. Germline lookup yields CDR1 SQVTM and CDR2 ANQGSEA. CDR3 bases: TGCAGCACCTCTTCACAGGGTACTACAAACTATGGCTACACCTTC. Protein: CSTSSQGTTNYGYTF.

The chain recombines TRBV30 with TRBJ1-1, with D hard to call. Per the germline V gene, CDR1 is GTSNPN and CDR2 is SVGIG (reference sequence). The CDR3 totals 12 residues. Trimming stripped 0 bases from V and 8 bases from J, with 10 bases between. Here the CDR3 reads CAWSVRVGEAFF. The CDR3 nucleotides are TGTGCCTGGAGTGTACGGGTCGGAGAAGCTTTCTTT.

About this clone: The junction does not match germline at one end; this may be a read error. The chain carries TRBV4-1 and TRBJ2-2; 8 bases agree with TRBD2. The CDR3 is 17 residues long. CDR1 is MGHRA and CDR2 is YSYEKL in the germline V gene. The CDR3 nucleotides are TGCGCCAGCAGCCAAGATCGCGGGACTAGGAACTCCGGGGAGCTGTTTTTT. It is translated as CASSQDRGTRNSGELFF.

The chain recombines TRBV5-1 with TRBJ2-7; D is perhaps TRBD1 (6 bases). Germline V gene lookup returns CDR1 SGHRS and CDR2 YFSETQ. CDR3 size: 14 residues. Trimming shortened V by 3 bases and J by 2 bases, and 12 bases separated the two germline ends. This CDR3 reads CASSSSRDTYEQYF. In DNA form, the CDR3 reads TGCGCCAGCAGCTCGTCCCGGGACACCTACGAGCAGTACTTC. Based on the CDR3 plus reference TRBV5-1 and TRBJ2-7, the full variable domain is KAGVTQTPRYLIKTRGQQVTLSCSPISGHRSVSWYQQTPGQGLQFLFEYFSETQRNKGNFPGRFSGRQFSNSRSEMNVSTLELGDSALYLCASSSSRDTYEQYFGPGTRLTVT.

V and J are TRBV10-3 and TRBJ1-2, with D perhaps matching TRBD1 (5 bases). CDR1 ENHRY and CDR2 SYGVKD come from the germline V gene. V shed 0 bases and J shed 2 bases, with 16 bases lying between them. There are 17 residues in the CDR3. For the CDR3, the DNA is TGTGCCATCAGTGAGTCGAAAACCAGGGTCGGGAACTATGGCTACACCTTC. Protein: CAISESKTRVGNYGYTF.

This chain uses TRBV10-3 with TRBJ1-2; maybe TRBD1 (6 bases). From germline, CDR1 is ENHRY and CDR2 SYGVKD. V was shortened by 4 bases and J by 5 bases, with 14 bases between the two germline ends. CDR3 size: 14 residues. CDR3 in DNA: TGTGCCATCAGTGCCGAGGACAGACGGTATGGCTACACCTTC. Translation gives CAISAEDRRYGYTF.

This chain links TRBV5-5 with TRBJ1-2; D is possibly TRBD1 (5 bases). Looked up from germline, CDR1 is SGHKS and CDR2 is YYEKEE (reference sequence). The CDR3 runs 15 residues. V was shortened by 4 bases and J by 3 bases, with 16 bases between the two germline ends. In DNA form, the CDR3 reads TGTGCCAGCAGCCCATCGGGGGACGGATACTATGGCTACACCTTC. Its translation: CASSPSGDGYYGYTF.

V and J are TRBV5-1 and TRBJ1-2; 9 positions match TRBD1. The V and J ends lost 2 bases and 6 bases, in that order; junction bases with no gene match: 5. CDR3 length: 14 amino acids. Germline loops: CDR1 SGHRS, CDR2 YFSETQ. CDR3 DNA sequence: TGCGCCAGCAGCTTTTGGAGGACAGGGGATGGCTACACCTTC. Translation: CASSFWRTGDGYTF.

This chain links TRBV7-2 with TRBJ1-1, with 9 nucleotides matching TRBD1. Germline CDR1 reads SGHTA; CDR2 reads FQGNSA. V dropped 4 bases and J dropped 5; count of bases not matched to a gene: 8. The CDR3 has 15 amino acids. CDR3 nucleotides: TGTGCCAGCAGCTCCCCGACAGGGGGTAGTACTGAAGCTTTCTTT. Its protein product is CASSSPTGGSTEAFF. The full variable domain, rest sourced from reference TRBV7-2 and TRBJ1-1, is GAGVSQSPSNKVTEKGKDVELRCDPISGHTALYWYRQSLGQGLEFLIYFQGNSAPDKSGLPSDRFSAERTGGSVSTLTIQRTQQEDSAVYLCASSSPTGGSTEAFFGQGTRLTVV.

This chain joins TRBV7-9 and TRBJ2-7; TRBD2 agrees at 12 bases. The CDR3 has 17 amino acids. The junction had 13 bases not matched to a gene; V was cut back by 5 bases and J by 5 bases. In germline, CDR1 is SEHNR, CDR2 FQNEAQ (reference sequence). The CDR3 protein is CASSRDSLAGGSHEQYF. Here the CDR3 DNA reads TGTGCCAGCAGCCGCGACTCCCTAGCGGGAGGGTCCCACGAGCAGTACTTC.

V and J are TRBV5-6 and TRBJ1-2; D may be TRBD1 (5 bases). Trimming left V 0 bases short and J 3 bases short, with 12 bases between. Germline CDR1 and CDR2: SGHDT and YYEEEE. The CDR3 sequence is 15 residues long. As DNA, the CDR3 is TGTGCCAGCAGCTTGGACGCAGGGAGGCACTATGGCTACACCTTC. It codes for CASSLDAGRHYGYTF.

V is TRBV30 and J is TRBJ1-5, with TRBD1 matching 8 bases. The CDR3 runs 14 residues. V was pared by 4 bases and J by 3 bases, with 5 bases of the junction left unmatched. The V gene's germline CDR1 is GTSNPN and CDR2 SVGIG (reference sequence). CDR3 nucleotide sequence: TGTGCCTGGAATCCGACAGGGGTCAATCAGCCCCAGCATTTT. Translated: CAWNPTGVNQPQHF.